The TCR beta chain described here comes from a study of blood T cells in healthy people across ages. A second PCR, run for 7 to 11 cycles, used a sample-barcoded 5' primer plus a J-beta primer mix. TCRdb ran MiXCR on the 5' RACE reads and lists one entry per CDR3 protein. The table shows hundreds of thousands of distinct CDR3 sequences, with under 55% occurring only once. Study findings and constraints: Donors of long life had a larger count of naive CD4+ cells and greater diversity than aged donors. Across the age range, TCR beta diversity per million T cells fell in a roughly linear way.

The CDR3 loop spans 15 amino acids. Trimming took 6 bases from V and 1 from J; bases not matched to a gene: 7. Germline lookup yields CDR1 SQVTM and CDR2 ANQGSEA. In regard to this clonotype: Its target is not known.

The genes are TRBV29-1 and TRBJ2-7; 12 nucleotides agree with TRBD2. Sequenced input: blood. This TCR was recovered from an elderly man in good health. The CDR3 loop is CSVSSGRAGSYEQYF. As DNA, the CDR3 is TGCAGCGTATCTAGCGGGAGGGCCGGGTCCTACGAGCAGTACTTC.